The 4 T cell receptor beta chains below all came from one sample that was sequenced in a study of T cell responses to AZD1222 COVID-19 vaccine. The table came from immunoSEQ multiplex PCR; TCRdb's copy has only in-frame clones and leaves some out. The sample lists about 140,000 clones; about 89% were seen once. Source: peripheral blood, taken 28 days after the second dose of the MenACWY control vaccine. The receptors come from an adult who received the MenACWY meningococcal vaccine as a control.

The CDR3 spells CASSSDRVYSYEQYF. The CDR3 DNA reads as TGTGCCAGCAGCTCGGACAGGGTTTACTCCTACGAGCAGTACTTC. The V and J genes are TRBV7-2 and TRBJ2-7; 8 nucleotides line up with TRBD1. V shed 4 bases, J shed 0 bases, and the junction held 5 bases outside the gene matches. The germline gives CDR1 SGHTA, CDR2 FQGNSA. The CDR3 extends over 15 amino acids.

This clone appeared a single time. The CDR3 sequence: CASSVAGDTDTQYF. Here the CDR3 DNA reads TGTGCCAGCAGCGTAGCCGGGGACACAGATACGCAGTATTTT. The V and J genes are TRBV9 and TRBJ2-3; D might be TRBD2 (5 bases). This CDR3 contains 14 residues. Germline V gene data show CDR1 as SGDLS and CDR2 as YYNGEE. Trimming stripped 0 bases from V and 2 bases from J, with 7 bases between.

The CDR3 reads CASLGAAATGELFF. The CDR3 nucleotides are TGTGCCAGCCTGGGGGCAGCAGCCACCGGGGAGCTGTTTTTT. The V gene is TRBV2, the J gene TRBJ2-2; tentatively, D is TRBD1 (6 bases). The CDR3 runs 14 residues. Trimming left V 8 bases short and J 4 bases short, with 14 bases between. Germline assignment: CDR1 SNHLY and CDR2 FYNNEI. Drawing the rest from reference TRBV2 and TRBJ2-2, the complete variable domain is EPEVTQTPSHQVTQMGQEVILRCVPISNHLYFYWYRQILGQKVEFLVSFYNNEISEKSEIFDDQFSVERPDGSNFTLKIRSTKLEDSAMYFCASLGAAATGELFFGEGSRLTVL.

The chain recombines TRBV28 with TRBJ1-1, with D unclear. The CDR3 extends over 12 amino acids. The V and J ends lost 3 bases and 6 bases respectively, with 8 bases between them. CDR1 and CDR2 (germline): MDHEN, SYDVKM. The CDR3 protein is CASSLGLAEAFF. CDR3 bases: TGTGCCAGCAGTTTGGGGTTGGCTGAAGCTTTCTTT.